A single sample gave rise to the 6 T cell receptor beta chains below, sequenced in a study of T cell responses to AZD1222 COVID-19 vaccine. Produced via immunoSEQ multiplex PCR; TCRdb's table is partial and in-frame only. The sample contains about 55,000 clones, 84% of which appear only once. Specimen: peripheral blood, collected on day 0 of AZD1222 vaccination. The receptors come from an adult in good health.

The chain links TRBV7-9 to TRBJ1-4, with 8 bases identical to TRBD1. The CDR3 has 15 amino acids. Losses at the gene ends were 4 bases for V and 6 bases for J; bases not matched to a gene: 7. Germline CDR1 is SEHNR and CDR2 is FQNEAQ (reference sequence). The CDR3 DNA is TGTGCCAGCAGCTCTAAGCCAGGGGGCTATGAAAAACTGTTTTTT. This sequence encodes CASSSKPGGYEKLFF.

Here the CDR3 reads CASSPTGPTETQYF. Written as DNA, the CDR3 is TGTGCCAGCAGCCCCACCGGACCCACGGAGACCCAGTACTTC. The chain is built from TRBV7-9 and TRBJ2-5; D ambiguous. The CDR3 extends over 14 amino acids. Germline-derived CDR1 and CDR2 are SEHNR and FQNEAQ (reference sequence). Trimming removed 5 bases from V and 5 bases from J, with 15 bases in between.

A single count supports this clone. In nucleotides, the CDR3 is TGCGCCAGCAGTGAGGACTACCAACAACACAATGAGCAGTTCTTC. This translates into CASSEDYQQHNEQFF. The chain links TRBV10-1 to TRBJ2-1, with D tentatively TRBD2 (5 bases). This CDR3 is built from 15 residues. Germline V gene data show CDR1 as WNHNN and CDR2 as SYGVQD (reference sequence). V gave up 2 bases and J gave up 5 bases, with 13 bases separating them.

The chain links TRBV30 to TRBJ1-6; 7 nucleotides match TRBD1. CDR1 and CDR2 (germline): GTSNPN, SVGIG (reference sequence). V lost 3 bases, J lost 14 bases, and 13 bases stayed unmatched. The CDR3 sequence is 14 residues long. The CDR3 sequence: CAWSADRVLSTLHF. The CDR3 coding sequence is TGTGCCTGGAGCGCCGACAGGGTCCTATCCACCCTCCACTTT.

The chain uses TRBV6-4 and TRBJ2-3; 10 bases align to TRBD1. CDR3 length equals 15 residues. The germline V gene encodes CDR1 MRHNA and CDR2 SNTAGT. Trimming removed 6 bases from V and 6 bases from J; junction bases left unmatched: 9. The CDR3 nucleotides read TGTGCCAGCAGCCCGAAGGGGACAGGGGCCGATACGCAGTATTTT. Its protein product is CASSPKGTGADTQYF.

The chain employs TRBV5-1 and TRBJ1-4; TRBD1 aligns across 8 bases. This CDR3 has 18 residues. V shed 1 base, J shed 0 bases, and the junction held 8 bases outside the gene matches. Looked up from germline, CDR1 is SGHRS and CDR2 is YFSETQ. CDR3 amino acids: CASSLSGGAPATNEKLFF. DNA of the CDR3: TGCGCCAGCAGCTTGTCAGGGGGCGCCCCCGCAACTAATGAAAAACTGTTTTTT.